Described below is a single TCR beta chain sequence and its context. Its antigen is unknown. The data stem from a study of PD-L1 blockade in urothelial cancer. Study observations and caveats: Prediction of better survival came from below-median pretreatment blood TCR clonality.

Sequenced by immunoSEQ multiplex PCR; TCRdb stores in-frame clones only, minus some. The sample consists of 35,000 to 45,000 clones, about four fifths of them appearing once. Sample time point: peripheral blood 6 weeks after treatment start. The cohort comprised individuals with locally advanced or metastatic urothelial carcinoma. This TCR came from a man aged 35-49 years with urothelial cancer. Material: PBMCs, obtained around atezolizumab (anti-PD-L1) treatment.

CDR3 in amino acids: CATSRDRLAGGPSVTDTQYF. CDR3 nucleotides: TGTGCCACCAGCAGAGATCGACTAGCGGGAGGGCCGTCGGTTACAGATACGCAGTATTTT. The chain carries TRBV15 and TRBJ2-3; TRBD2 agrees at 14 bases. Trimming at V came to 0 bases and at J to 3 bases, leaving 11 bases not matched to a gene. The CDR3 totals 20 residues. CDR1 and CDR2 (germline): LNHNV, YYDKDF (reference sequence).